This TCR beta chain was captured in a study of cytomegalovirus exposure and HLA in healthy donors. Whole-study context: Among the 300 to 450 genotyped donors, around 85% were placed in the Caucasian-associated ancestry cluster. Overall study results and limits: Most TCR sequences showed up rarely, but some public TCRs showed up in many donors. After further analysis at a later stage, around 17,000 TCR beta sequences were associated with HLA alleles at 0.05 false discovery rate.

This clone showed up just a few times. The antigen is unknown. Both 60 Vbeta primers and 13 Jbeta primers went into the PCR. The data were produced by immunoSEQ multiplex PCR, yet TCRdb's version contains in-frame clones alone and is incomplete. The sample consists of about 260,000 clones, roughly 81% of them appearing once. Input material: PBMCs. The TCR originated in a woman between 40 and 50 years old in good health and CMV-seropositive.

CDR3 nucleotides: TGTGCCAGCAGTGAGCTAGGAATCAATGAGCAGTTCTTC. Encoded protein: CASSELGINEQFF. This chain joins TRBV25-1 and TRBJ2-1; D gene ambiguous. The CDR3 is 13 residues long. V was shortened by 3 bases and J by 6 bases, with 9 bases between the two germline ends. Germline assignment: CDR1 MGHDK and CDR2 SYGVNS.